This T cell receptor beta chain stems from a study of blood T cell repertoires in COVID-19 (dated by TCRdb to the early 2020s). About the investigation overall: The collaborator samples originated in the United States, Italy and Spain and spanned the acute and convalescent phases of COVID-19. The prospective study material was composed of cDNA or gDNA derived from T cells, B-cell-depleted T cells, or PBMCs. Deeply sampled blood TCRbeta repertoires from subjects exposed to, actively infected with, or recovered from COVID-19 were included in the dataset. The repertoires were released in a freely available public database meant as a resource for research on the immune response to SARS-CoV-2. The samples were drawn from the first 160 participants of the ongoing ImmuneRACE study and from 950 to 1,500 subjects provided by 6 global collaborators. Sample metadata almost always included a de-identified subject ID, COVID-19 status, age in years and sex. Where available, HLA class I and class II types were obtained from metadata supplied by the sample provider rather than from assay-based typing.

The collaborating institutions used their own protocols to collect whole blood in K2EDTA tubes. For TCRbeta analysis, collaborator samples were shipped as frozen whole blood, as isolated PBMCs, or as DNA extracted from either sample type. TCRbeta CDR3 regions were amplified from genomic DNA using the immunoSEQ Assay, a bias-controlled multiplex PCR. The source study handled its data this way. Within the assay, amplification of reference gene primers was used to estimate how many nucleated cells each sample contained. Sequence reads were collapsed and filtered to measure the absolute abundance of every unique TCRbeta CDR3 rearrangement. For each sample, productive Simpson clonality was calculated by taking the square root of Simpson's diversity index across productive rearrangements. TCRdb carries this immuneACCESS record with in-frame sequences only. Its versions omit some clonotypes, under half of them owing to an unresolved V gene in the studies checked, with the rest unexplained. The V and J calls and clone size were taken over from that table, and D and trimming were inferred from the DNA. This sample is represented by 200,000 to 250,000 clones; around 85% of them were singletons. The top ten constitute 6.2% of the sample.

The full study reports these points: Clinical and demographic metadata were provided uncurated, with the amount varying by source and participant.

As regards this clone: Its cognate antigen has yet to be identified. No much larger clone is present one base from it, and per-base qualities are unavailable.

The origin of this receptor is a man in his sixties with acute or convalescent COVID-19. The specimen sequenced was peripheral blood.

The DNA reads TGTGCCAGCAAATGGGGGGAACAGGTCCCTCTGGAGCAGTACTTC. Translated, this gives CASKWGEQVPLEQYF. This receptor chain uses TRBV2 and TRBJ2-7; tentative D gene TRBD2, with 6 bases matching. CDR1 SNHLY and CDR2 FYNNEI are derived from the germline V gene. The CDR3 goes from the cysteine to the phenylalanine over 15 residues. Only the CDR3 portion is preserved as DNA: 45 bases, with reading frame beginning at the first base. Cut back by 7 bases and 7 bases, the V and J ends lie 23 bases apart.